This T cell receptor beta chain is from a study of blood T cell repertoires in COVID-19. Study overall: There were acute and convalescent COVID-19 samples, and they came from the United States, Italy and Spain. T cells, B-cell-depleted T cells, or PBMCs supplied cDNA or gDNA.

The authors' processing: Estimated nucleated cell counts came from reference gene primer amplification. Some clones are missing from TCRdb's copy, which holds only in-frame ones; the method was immunoSEQ multiplex PCR. Clone size and V and J calls were adopted from that table, with D and trimming inferred from the DNA. The sample consists of about 350,000 clones, roughly nine tenths of them appearing once. It was during active infection that Seattle patients were enrolled and then longitudinally followed. V lost 0 bases and J lost 1, with 10 bases in between. This CDR3 spans 15 amino acids. The germline V gene encodes CDR1 SGHNT and CDR2 YYREEE (reference sequence).

Sequenced input: peripheral blood. This receptor was identified in a woman between 55 and 75 years old with COVID-19, enrolled during active disease. The chain links TRBV5-4 to TRBJ1-2; D perhaps matches TRBD1 (6 bases). CDR3 nucleotide sequence: TGTGCCAGCAGCTTGGAACAGGGAATTAACTATGGCTACACCTTC. Amino acid sequence: CASSLEQGINYGYTF.